This TCR beta chain was identified in a study of blood T cell repertoires in COVID-19. As for the study in general: Whether acute or convalescent, the COVID-19 samples came from the United States, Italy and Spain.

The CDR3 runs to 15 residues. The germline CDR1 and CDR2 sequences are MNHEY and SVGAGI. V lost 0 bases and J 5 bases, leaving 14 bases between the germline ends. The data were produced by immunoSEQ multiplex PCR, yet TCRdb's version contains in-frame clones alone and is incomplete. This table has 200,000 or so clones, 92% appearing once. The source material was peripheral blood. The chain carries TRBV6-5 and TRBJ2-7, with D tentatively TRBD1 (5 bases). The receptor was derived from a man in his fifties or sixties with COVID-19, enrolled during active disease. The CDR3 spells CASSYSSPGKNEQYF. The DNA of the CDR3 is TGTGCCAGCAGTTACTCGAGTCCAGGGAAGAACGAGCAGTACTTC.